Following are 28 T cell receptor beta chains from one sample sequenced in a study of regulatory T cells in long-lasting Graves disease. Time point defined: persistent/refractory GD, antithyroid drugs over 5 years with positive TRAb. TCR sequences were obtained from RNA taken from PBMCs. Assembly of TCR beta libraries relied on iRepertoire HTBI primers together with Arm-PCR of CDR3 regions. Each CDR3 protein gets one entry after TCRdb re-called the multiplex PCR reads with MiXCR. The sample includes 420,000 or so distinct CDR3 sequences, 23% of them seen just once. The source material was peripheral blood mononuclear cells (PBMCs), sampled when the disease was refractory, from a patient treated with antithyroid drugs. Receptor source: a female donor with Graves disease.

The chain links TRBV3-1 to TRBJ2-5; the match to TRBD2 covers 15 bases. Germline CDR1 and CDR2: LGHDT and YNNKEL (reference sequence). This CDR3 contains 15 residues. V lost 6 bases and J lost 5; bases outside the gene matches: 4. CDR3 nucleotide sequence: TGTGCCAGCAGGACCGGGACTAGCGGGAGGGAGACCCAGTACTTC. This sequence encodes CASRTGTSGRETQYF.

This clonotype came up a few times. The genes are TRBV7-2 and TRBJ2-7; 10 bases agree with TRBD1. V trimming: 5 bases; J trimming: 8 bases; junction bases outside the gene matches: 18. This CDR3 has 17 amino acids. Germline V gene lookup returns CDR1 SGHTA and CDR2 FQGNSA. The CDR3 DNA reads TGTGCCAGCAGCCAAGCCCCCGGGACAGGGGCCCTGTTGAAGCAGTACTTC. This sequence encodes CASSQAPGTGALLKQYF. The variable domain in full, with the rest retrieved from reference TRBV7-2 and TRBJ2-7, is GAGVSQSPSNKVTEKGKDVELRCDPISGHTALYWYRQSLGQGLEFLIYFQGNSAPDKSGLPSDRFSAERTGGSVSTLTIQRTQQEDSAVYLCASSQAPGTGALLKQYFGPGTRLTVT.

The chain recombines TRBV5-5 with TRBJ2-3; D might be TRBD2 (5 bases). V dropped 2 bases and J dropped 4 bases, with 17 bases sitting between them. Germline values: CDR1 SGHKS, CDR2 YYEKEE (reference sequence). This CDR3 region has 16 residues. The CDR3 protein is CASSFFGGSVADTQYF. Written as DNA, the CDR3 is TGTGCCAGCAGCTTCTTCGGTGGGAGTGTCGCAGATACGCAGTATTTT.

This clonotype was detected ten times or more. This chain's CDR3 is CASSAGAYEQYF. The CDR3 nucleotides read TGTGCCAGCAGTGCCGGTGCCTACGAGCAGTACTTC. The chain combines TRBV6-1 with TRBJ2-7; D not certain. CDR1 MNHNS and CDR2 SASEGT come from the germline V gene. With 4 bases removed from V and 2 bases from J, the gap between germline ends came to 6 bases. The CDR3 has 12 amino acids.

Turning to this clonotype: One junction end does not reproduce the germline sequence, and a read error may be involved. V gene TRBV5-5 combines with J gene TRBJ1-2, with D unresolved. Per germline, CDR1 SGHKS and CDR2 YYEKEE (reference sequence). The CDR3 is made up of 15 amino acids. The CDR3 DNA reads TGTGCCAACAGCTCGATGCCGGGGACTAACTATGGCTACACCTTC. Residues: CANSSMPGTNYGYTF.

Turning to this clonotype: Being one base from a much bigger clone, this may be a read error. The chain is built from TRBV5-1 and TRBJ1-3; D ambiguous. The germline V gene has CDR1 SGHRS and CDR2 YFSETQ. The CDR3 spans 17 residues. The CDR3 DNA reads as TGCGCCAGCAGCCCGGGCGACACGGGAAACTCTGGAGACACCATATATTTT. This encodes CASSPGDTGNSGDTIYF.

This clonotype occurred many times. This rearrangement joins TRBV5-1 to TRBJ1-1; D possibly corresponds to TRBD1 (5 bases). The V end was cut by 0 bases, the J end by 4 bases, with 10 bases between. The CDR3 has 14 amino acids. Per the germline V gene, CDR1 is SGHRS and CDR2 is YFSETQ. In DNA form, the CDR3 reads TGCGCCAGCAGCTTGGTGGGGGGTCGCACTGAAGCTTTCTTT. It is translated as CASSLVGGRTEAFF.

This clonotype was picked up a small number of times. The chain joins TRBV20-1 to TRBJ2-5; 10 nucleotides line up with TRBD2. Trimming cost V 4 bases and J 1 base; bases outside gene matches: 3. The CDR3 is 14 amino acids. The germline V gene encodes CDR1 DFQATT and CDR2 SNEGSKA (reference sequence). CDR3 sequence reads: CSAIVAGGQETQYF. In DNA, the CDR3 is TGCAGTGCTATTGTAGCGGGAGGCCAAGAGACCCAGTACTTC.

This clonotype has a single count. The junction shows a germline mismatch at one end, possibly a read error. This sequence joins TRBV20-1 and TRBJ2-4, with D possibly TRBD1 on 6 matching bases. The CDR3 contains 10 residues. Germline V gene lookup returns CDR1 DFQATT and CDR2 SNEGSKA (reference sequence). The CDR3 sequence: CSAREQGWVF. Written as DNA, the CDR3 is TGCAGTGCTAGAGAACAGGGCTGGGTCTTC.

As concerns this clonotype: A read error may explain this, as a much larger clone is one base away. The chain links TRBV28 to TRBJ1-2, with TRBD1 as a possible D gene (5 bases). The CDR3 totals 13 residues. The germline gives CDR1 MDHEN, CDR2 SYDVKM. The CDR3 reads CASRPGSDYGYIF. The CDR3 DNA reads as TGTGCCAGCAGACCAGGGTCGGACTATGGCTACATCTTC.

In this sample, this clonotype turned up a few times. V gene TRBV5-1 combines with J gene TRBJ1-2; D perhaps matches TRBD1 (5 bases). Trimming took off 5 bases at V and 3 bases at J, with 8 bases between the two ends. Germline CDR1 is SGHRS and CDR2 is YFSETQ. The CDR3 spans 12 residues. The CDR3 coding sequence is TGCGCCAGCAGAAGGGACGACTATGGCTACACCTTC. This sequence encodes CASRRDDYGYTF.

In this sample, this clonotype turned up many times. The chain links TRBV7-9 to TRBJ2-5; no clear D gene. The CDR3 runs 14 residues. V dropped 3 bases and J dropped 5 bases, with 13 bases sitting between them. Germline loops: CDR1 SEHNR, CDR2 FQNEAQ (reference sequence). CDR3 in DNA: TGTGCCAGCAGCTTGTTGGGTCTTGCGGAGACCCAGTACTTC. Translation gives CASSLLGLAETQYF.

The chain employs TRBV12-3 or TRBV12-4 and TRBJ2-1; tentative D call: TRBD2 (5 bases). V lost 4 bases and J 10 bases, leaving 11 bases between the germline ends. This CDR3 contains 12 residues. DNA of the CDR3: TGTGCCAGCAGTTCCACTAGACGGGAGCAGTTCTTC. Protein sequence: CASSSTRREQFF.

This clonotype was counted once. V gene TRBV7-6 combines with J gene TRBJ2-2; 11 positions agree with TRBD2. The CDR3 runs 12 residues. With V trimmed by 5 bases and J by 15 bases, 5 bases remained unmatched. Germline assignment: CDR1 SGHVS and CDR2 FNYEAQ. As DNA, the CDR3 is TGTGCCAGCAGCCAGACTAGCGGGATATTGTTTTTT. This codes for CASSQTSGILFF.

This clonotype was seen a few times. The chain carries TRBV18 and TRBJ2-2; no clear D gene. The CDR3 runs 15 residues. Germline V gives CDR1 KGHSH, CDR2 LQKENI. V was clipped by 2 bases and J by 7 bases, with 14 bases between them. CDR3 bases: TGTGCCAGCTCACCATATCCCACAGTTGGCGGGGAGCTGTTTTTT. Amino acids: CASSPYPTVGGELFF.

This clonotype was seen ten or more times. The V gene is TRBV7-2, the J gene TRBJ2-2, with D maybe TRBD2 (6 bases). The CDR3 is 14 amino acids. CDR1 SGHTA and CDR2 FQGNSA come from the germline V gene. The V end lost 5 bases, the J end lost 3 bases, and 10 bases lay between the germline ends. In DNA, the CDR3 is TGTGCCAGCAGCCAGGGACTGTACACCGGGGAGCTGTTTTTT. Translating gives CASSQGLYTGELFF.

The chain couples TRBV29-1 to TRBJ1-2; no clear D gene. V lost 6 bases and J 3 bases, leaving 11 bases between the germline ends. The V gene's germline CDR1 is SQVTM and CDR2 ANQGSEA. The CDR3 has 12 amino acids. The CDR3 reads CSVDEWDYGYTF. DNA of the CDR3: TGCAGCGTGGATGAGTGGGACTATGGCTACACCTTC.

This clonotype has ten or more counts. V usage is TRBV2 and J usage is TRBJ2-5; D remains unclear. CDR3 length equals 15 residues. Germline CDR1 is SNHLY and CDR2 is FYNNEI. Trimming removed 0 bases at V and 6 bases at J, with 14 bases between. DNA of the CDR3: TGTGCCAGCAGTGAAGCGCCGGGTGTTCGAAAGACCCAGTACTTC. Translation gives CASSEAPGVRKTQYF.

The gene calls are TRBV20-1 and TRBJ2-5, with 10 bases lining up with TRBD2. The CDR3 extends over 15 amino acids. J was trimmed by 4 bases and V by 0 bases; bases with no gene match: 5. Germline V CDR1 and CDR2: DFQATT, SNEGSKA (reference sequence). Written as DNA, the CDR3 is TGCAGTGCTAGAGATGGGGCTAGCGGGAGAGAGACCCAGTACTTC. Its translation: CSARDGASGRETQYF.

This clonotype appeared a few times. This sequence joins TRBV29-1 and TRBJ1-1; 9 positions match TRBD1. The CDR3 sequence is 14 residues long. Germline CDR1 reads SQVTM; CDR2 reads ANQGSEA. V gave up 4 bases and J gave up 1 base; unmatched junction bases: 4. CDR3 sequence (DNA): TGCAGCGTTGTAAGGGGACAGGGGAACACTGAAGCTTTCTTT. Translated, it gives CSVVRGQGNTEAFF.

This clonotype has a count of ten or more. V is TRBV6-1 and J is TRBJ1-1; D might be TRBD1 (5 bases). Germline values: CDR1 MNHNS, CDR2 SASEGT. This CDR3 is built from 14 residues. V was shortened by 4 bases and J by 5 bases, with 14 bases between the two germline ends. CDR3 sequence (DNA): TGTGCCAGCAGTGGCATGCAGGGAGGAACTGAAGCTTTCTTT. It encodes CASSGMQGGTEAFF.

The chain has TRBV20-1 and TRBJ2-7; 10 positions match TRBD1. Germline CDR1 is DFQATT and CDR2 is SNEGSKA (reference sequence). CDR3 length equals 13 residues. V gave up 6 bases and J gave up 2 bases; unmatched junction bases: 4. The CDR3 DNA sequence: TGCAGTGCCGGGACAGGGGATACCTACGAGCAGTACTTC. Protein: CSAGTGDTYEQYF.

In its sample, this clonotype was seen many times. The chain carries TRBV11-2 and TRBJ2-2; TRBD1 agrees at 7 bases. The CDR3 length is 15 residues. The germline CDR1 and CDR2 sequences are SGHAT and FQNNGV. V was pared by 4 bases and J by 0 bases, with 2 bases of the junction left unmatched. CDR3 coding DNA: TGTGCCAGCAGCTGGGGGACAGCGAACACCGGGGAGCTGTTTTTT. This translates into CASSWGTANTGELFF.

The chain combines TRBV6-5 with TRBJ2-7; 10 bases are a match to TRBD1. V lost 2 bases to trimming and J lost 4 bases; unmatched junction nucleotides: 5. Germline CDR1 MNHEY, CDR2 SVGAGI. CDR3 length: 15 amino acids. The DNA of the CDR3 is TGTGCCAGCAGTTACCGGGACAGGGGCCGTTACGAGCAGTACTTC. It is translated as CASSYRDRGRYEQYF.

This clonotype has ten or more counts. The chain employs TRBV4-2 and TRBJ2-2; D perhaps matches TRBD2 (6 bases). This CDR3 has 15 amino acids. Trimming shortened V by 4 bases and J by 2 bases, and 11 bases separated the two germline ends. Germline CDR1 and CDR2: LGHNA and YNFKEQ. The CDR3 loop is CASSPIGGNTGELFF. The CDR3 region has the DNA TGTGCCAGCAGCCCAATCGGGGGAAACACCGGGGAGCTGTTTTTT.

This clonotype was observed a few times. The V gene is TRBV15, the J gene TRBJ1-1; D unclear. Germline V lookup: CDR1 LNHNV, CDR2 YYDKDF (reference sequence). The CDR3 extends over 15 amino acids. Trimming shortened V by 0 bases and J by 5 bases, and 13 bases separated the two germline ends. This CDR3 is CATSREIVGMTEAFF. CDR3 in DNA: TGTGCCACCAGCAGAGAGATCGTCGGGATGACTGAAGCTTTCTTT.

The table lists this clonotype with many counts. The rearrangement joins TRBV20-1 to TRBJ2-4; D ambiguous. V lost 5 bases, J lost 0 bases, and 11 bases lay in between. Germline CDR1 reads DFQATT; CDR2 reads SNEGSKA (reference sequence). This CDR3 region has 14 residues. The CDR3 loop reads CSARAYLAKNIQYF. CDR3 in DNA: TGCAGTGCTCGGGCCTATCTAGCCAAAAACATTCAGTACTTC.

The genes are TRBV10-3 and TRBJ2-3; TRBD2 aligns across 15 bases. The trim removed 7 bases at V and 3 bases at J, leaving 8 bases unmatched. The CDR3 loop spans 17 amino acids. Germline V gene data show CDR1 as ENHRY and CDR2 as SYGVKD. Here the CDR3 reads CAIKGLAGGPGTDTQYF. CDR3 sequence (DNA): TGTGCCATCAAAGGACTAGCGGGAGGGCCAGGAACAGATACGCAGTATTTT.